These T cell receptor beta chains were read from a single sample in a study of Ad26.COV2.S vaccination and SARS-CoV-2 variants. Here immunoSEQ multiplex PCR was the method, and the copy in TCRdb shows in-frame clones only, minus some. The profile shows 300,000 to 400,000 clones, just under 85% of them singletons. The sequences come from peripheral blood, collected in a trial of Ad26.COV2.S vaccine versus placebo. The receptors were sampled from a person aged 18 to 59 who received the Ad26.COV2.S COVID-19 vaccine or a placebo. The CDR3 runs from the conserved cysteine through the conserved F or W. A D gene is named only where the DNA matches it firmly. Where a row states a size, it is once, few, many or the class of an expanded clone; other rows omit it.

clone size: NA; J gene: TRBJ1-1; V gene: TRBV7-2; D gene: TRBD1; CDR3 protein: CASRQTGVALRNTEAFF; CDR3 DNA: TGTGCCAGCAGACAAACAGGGGTAGCCCTGAGGAACACTGAAGCTTTCTTT
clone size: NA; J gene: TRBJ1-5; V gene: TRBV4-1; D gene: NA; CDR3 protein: CASSQPGGGRDNQPQHF; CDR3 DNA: TGCGCCAGCAGCCAGCCCGGTGGGGGAAGGGACAATCAGCCCCAGCATTTT
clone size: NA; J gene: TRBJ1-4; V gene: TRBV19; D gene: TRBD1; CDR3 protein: CASSLDRGREKLFF; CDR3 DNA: TGTGCCAGTAGCCTGGACAGGGGGCGTGAAAAACTGTTTTTT
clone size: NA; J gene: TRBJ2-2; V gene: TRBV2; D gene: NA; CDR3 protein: CASIKAHNQELFF; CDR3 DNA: TGTGCCAGCATCAAGGCCCACAATCAGGAGCTGTTTTTT
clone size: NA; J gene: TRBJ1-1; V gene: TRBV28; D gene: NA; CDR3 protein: CASSPRRWWSNTEAFF; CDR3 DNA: TGTGCCAGCAGTCCACGGAGGTGGTGGTCAAACACTGAAGCTTTCTTT
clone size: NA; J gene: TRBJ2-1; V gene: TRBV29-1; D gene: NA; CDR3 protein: CSVEPFYRGPAQFF; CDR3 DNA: TGCAGCGTTGAACCCTTCTACCGGGGGCCCGCGCAGTTCTTC
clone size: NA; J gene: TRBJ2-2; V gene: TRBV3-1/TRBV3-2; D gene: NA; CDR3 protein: CASSNPRQAANTGELFF; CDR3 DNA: TGTGCCAGCAGCAACCCTCGACAGGCAGCGAACACCGGGGAGCTGTTTTTT
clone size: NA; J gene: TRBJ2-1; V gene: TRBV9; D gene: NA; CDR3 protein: CASSVEINYNEQFF; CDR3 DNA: TGTGCCAGCAGCGTAGAAATAAACTACAATGAGCAGTTCTTC
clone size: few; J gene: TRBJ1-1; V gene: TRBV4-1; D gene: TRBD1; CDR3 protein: CASSQMIRGTANTEAFF; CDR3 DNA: TGCGCCAGCAGCCAAATGATCCGAGGGACAGCGAACACTGAAGCTTTCTTT
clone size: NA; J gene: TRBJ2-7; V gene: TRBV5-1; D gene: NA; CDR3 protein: CASSLAGHSEQYF; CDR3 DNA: TGCGCCAGCAGCTTGGCCGGGCATAGCGAGCAGTACTTC
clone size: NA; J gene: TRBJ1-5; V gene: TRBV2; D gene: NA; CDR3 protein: CASGGIGAGTNQPQHF; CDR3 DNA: TGTGCCAGCGGGGGAATCGGGGCAGGGACCAATCAGCCCCAGCATTTT
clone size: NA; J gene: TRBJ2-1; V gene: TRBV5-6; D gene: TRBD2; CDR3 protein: CASREWGGYNEQFF; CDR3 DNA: TGTGCCAGCAGGGAATGGGGAGGGTACAATGAGCAGTTCTTC